This T cell receptor (beta chain) was observed in a study of shared clonotypes between healthy human individuals (dated by TCRdb to about 2020). Concerning the study at large: Three men and two women, aged 18 to 49 years, made up the cohort. For each donor, CD4 naive and CD4 memory were each run on three plates, CD8 naive on two plates, and CD8 memory on one plate. To estimate repertoire size and how much clonotypes are shared between individuals, the study performed deep sequencing of blood TCR repertoires from five healthy adults. To increase sequencing depth and limit assay-specific biases, TCR repertoire library preparation and sequencing were carried out by different laboratories using diverse techniques. Each donor's leukapheresis produced roughly between roughly 0.85 and 9.5 billion PBMCs.

Broad study findings and their caveats: Incomplete sequencing was indicated by rarefaction of sorted-subset datasets, despite the large sequencing depth. Larger estimated clonotype richness was generally found for naive subsets than for memory subsets. Based on pairwise subsampling, the degree of clonotype sharing among donors was expected to be affected by sequencing depth. Because the study included a small number of donors, the genetic and exposure-history diversity represented was limited. Across a few donors, roughly 5.1% of naive CD4, over 3% of naive CD8, about 2% of memory CD4, and 0.4% to 0.45% of memory CD8 clonotypes were shared. Compared with non-shared clonotypes, the clonotypes found in all four sorted-subset donors had higher generation probabilities. Only blood was sampled, and tissue TCR repertoires likely differ from those in blood.

The donors were healthy, HIV-negative adults who had no recently reported acute infections or vaccinations. All donors were Caucasian adults living in Nashville, Tennessee, USA. CD4+ T cells were enriched by magnetic negative selection, after which naive cells were positively selected on CD45RA and the negative fraction was taken as the memory subset. After blood collection by leukapheresis, PBMCs were isolated using Ficoll-Histopaque density gradient centrifugation and then cryopreserved in the vapor phase of liquid nitrogen. Analytical flow cytometry was used to check the purity and quantity of each magnetically sorted T cell population. Each sorted fraction had its genomic DNA isolated and then quantified by UV absorbance on a Nanodrop 2000c. At the junction V is shortened by 5 bases and J by 5 bases, with 15 bases in between. The CDR3 contains 14 residues, cysteine and phenylalanine counted. Only the CDR3 DNA stays, 42 bases, in frame from base 1. CDR1 is given as MGHRA and CDR2 as YSYEKL, both from the germline V gene.

As to this clone: It lacks a known antigen. Base qualities are not provided; no much larger clone lies one nucleotide away.

Using the deep immunoSEQ assay, multiplex PCR amplified TCR CDR3 regions from genomic DNA. Extracted genomic DNA from each cell subset was distributed evenly across all wells of several immunoSEQ 96-well plates, and each plate was treated as a replicate. Each replicate PCR for sorted subsets received 150 to 250 ng genomic DNA, equal to tens of thousands of T cell genomes. The purified libraries were quantified using a Qubit 3.0 fluorometer, sized with a Bioanalyzer 2100, and then quantified again using the KAPA Library Quantification kit. Each immunoSEQ 96-well plate was sequenced on its own single-read 150-cycle Illumina NextSeq 550 flow cell. The authors' pipeline ran thus. Because the immunoSEQ output held only junctional sequences and lacked quality scores, the filtering could not match the filtering applied to full-length reads. To assign V/J genes and CDR3, sequences were annotated using PyIR, a Python wrapper for IgBLAST v1.9, with IMGT germline references. Any read was removed if the V/J assignment was weak (E-value above 1e-6), the CDR3 was missing, or the read contained stop codons, out-of-frame junctions, or ambiguous translated residues. V3J clonotypes were defined as sequences sharing an identical inferred V gene, J gene, and CDR3 amino acid sequence. To compute the percentage overlap between repertoires, the number of shared unique clonotypes was divided by the size of the smaller repertoire. Repertoire richness was assessed with RTK rarefaction, the Chao1 estimator, and Recon v2.1 estimates of unobserved clonotypes. Generation probabilities for all TCRbeta clonotypes obtained by the gDNA method from a handful of donors were computed using OLGA. TCRdb stores this immuneACCESS table with in-frame sequences only. Part of the clones is absent; in the studies checked, under half of the shortfall reflects unresolved V genes, and no reason is known for the rest. V, J and clone size reflect that table, while D and trimming were determined from the DNA. The sample yields roughly 2.5 million clones; more than 80% were counted once. The ten largest clonotypes hold about 0.13% of the sample.

The clonotype was recovered from a man younger than 35 in good health. The specimen sequenced was naive CD4+ T cells sorted from blood. This specimen's cell subset or site label, per the study, means: CD45RA+ positively selected. The rearrangement combines TRBV4-1 with TRBJ2-5; tentative D gene TRBD2, with 5 bases matching. CDR3 sequence: CASSGPTRRETQYF. The nucleotide sequence reads as follows: TGCGCCAGCAGCGGGCCCACTCGGAGGGAGACCCAGTACTTC.